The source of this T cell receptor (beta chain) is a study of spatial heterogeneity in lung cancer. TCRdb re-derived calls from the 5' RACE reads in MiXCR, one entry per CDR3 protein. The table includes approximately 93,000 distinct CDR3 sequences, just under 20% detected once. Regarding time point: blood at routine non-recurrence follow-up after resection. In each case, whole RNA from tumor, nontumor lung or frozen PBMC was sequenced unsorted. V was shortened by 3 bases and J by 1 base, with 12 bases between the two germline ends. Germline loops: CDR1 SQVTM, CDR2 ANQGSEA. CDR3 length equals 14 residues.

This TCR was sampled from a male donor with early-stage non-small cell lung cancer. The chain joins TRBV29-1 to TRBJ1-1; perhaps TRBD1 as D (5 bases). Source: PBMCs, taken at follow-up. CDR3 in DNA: TGCAGCGTTGATATACAGACAGCGAACACTGAAGCTTTCTTT. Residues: CSVDIQTANTEAFF.